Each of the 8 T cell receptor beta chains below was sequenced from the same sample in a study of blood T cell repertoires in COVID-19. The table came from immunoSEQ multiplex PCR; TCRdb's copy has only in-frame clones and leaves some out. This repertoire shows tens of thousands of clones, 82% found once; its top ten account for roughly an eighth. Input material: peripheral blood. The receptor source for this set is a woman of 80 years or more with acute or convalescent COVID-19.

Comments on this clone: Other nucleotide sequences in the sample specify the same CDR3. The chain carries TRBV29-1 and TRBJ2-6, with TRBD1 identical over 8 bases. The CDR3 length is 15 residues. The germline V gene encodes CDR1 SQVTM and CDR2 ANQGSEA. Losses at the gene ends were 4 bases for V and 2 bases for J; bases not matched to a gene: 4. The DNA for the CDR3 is TGCAGCGTTGGGGCAGGGGGCGCTGGGGCCAACGTCCTGACTTTC. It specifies CSVGAGGAGANVLTF.

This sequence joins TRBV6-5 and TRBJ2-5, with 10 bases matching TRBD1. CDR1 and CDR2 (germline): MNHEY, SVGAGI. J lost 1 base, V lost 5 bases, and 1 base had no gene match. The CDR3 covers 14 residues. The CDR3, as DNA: TGTGCCAGCAGTCGGGACAGGGGCCAAGAGACCCAGTACTTC. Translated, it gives CASSRDRGQETQYF.

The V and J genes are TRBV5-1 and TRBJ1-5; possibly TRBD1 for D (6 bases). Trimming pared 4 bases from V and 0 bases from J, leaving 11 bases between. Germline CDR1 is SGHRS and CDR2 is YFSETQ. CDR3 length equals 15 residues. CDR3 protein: CASSPRGASNQPQHF. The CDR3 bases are TGCGCCAGCAGCCCCCGGGGGGCTAGCAATCAGCCCCAGCATTTT.

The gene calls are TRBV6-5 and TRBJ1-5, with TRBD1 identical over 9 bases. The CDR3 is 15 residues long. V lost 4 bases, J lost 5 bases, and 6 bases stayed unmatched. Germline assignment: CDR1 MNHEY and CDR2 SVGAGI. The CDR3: CASSWTGATDQPQHF. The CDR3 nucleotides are TGTGCCAGCAGTTGGACAGGGGCAACAGATCAGCCCCAGCATTTT.

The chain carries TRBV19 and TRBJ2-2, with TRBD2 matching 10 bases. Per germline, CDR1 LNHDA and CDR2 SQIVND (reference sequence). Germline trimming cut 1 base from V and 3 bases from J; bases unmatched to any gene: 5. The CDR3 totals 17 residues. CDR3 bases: TGTGCCAGTAGTATAGGGAATAGCGGGAGGCACACCGGGGAGCTGTTTTTT. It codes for CASSIGNSGRHTGELFF.

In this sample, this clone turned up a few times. The CDR3 is CASSLGDRGHTGELFF. In DNA, the CDR3 is TGTGCCAGCAGCTTGGGCGACAGGGGGCACACCGGGGAGCTGTTTTTT. The J gene is TRBJ2-2, the V gene TRBV5-6; 10 bases line up with TRBD1. The length of the CDR3 is 16 residues. Germline-derived CDR1 and CDR2 are SGHDT and YYEEEE. V lost 0 bases and J lost 3; bases outside the gene matches: 2.

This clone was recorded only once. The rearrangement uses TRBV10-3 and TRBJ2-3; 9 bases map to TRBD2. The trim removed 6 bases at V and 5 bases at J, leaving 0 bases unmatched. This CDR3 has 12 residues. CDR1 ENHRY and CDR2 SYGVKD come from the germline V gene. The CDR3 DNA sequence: TGTGCCATCAGAGCGGGAGGAGATACGCAGTATTTT. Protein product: CAIRAGGDTQYF.

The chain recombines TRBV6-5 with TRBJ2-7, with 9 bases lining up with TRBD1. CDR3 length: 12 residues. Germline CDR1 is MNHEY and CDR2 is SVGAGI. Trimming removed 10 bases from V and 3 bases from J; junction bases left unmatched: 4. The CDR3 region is CATRQGVYEQYF. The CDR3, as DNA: TGTGCCACCCGACAGGGGGTCTACGAGCAGTACTTC.